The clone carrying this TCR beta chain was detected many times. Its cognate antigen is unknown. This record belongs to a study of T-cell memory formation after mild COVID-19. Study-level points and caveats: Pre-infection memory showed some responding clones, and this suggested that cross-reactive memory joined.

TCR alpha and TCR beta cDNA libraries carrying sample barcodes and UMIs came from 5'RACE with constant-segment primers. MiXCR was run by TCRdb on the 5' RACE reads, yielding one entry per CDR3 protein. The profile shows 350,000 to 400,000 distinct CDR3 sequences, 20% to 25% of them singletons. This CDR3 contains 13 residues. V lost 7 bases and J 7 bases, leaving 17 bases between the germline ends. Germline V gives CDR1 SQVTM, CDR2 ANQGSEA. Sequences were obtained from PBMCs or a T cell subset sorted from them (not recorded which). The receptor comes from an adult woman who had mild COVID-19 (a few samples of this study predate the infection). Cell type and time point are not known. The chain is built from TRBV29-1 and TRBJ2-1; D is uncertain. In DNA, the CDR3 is TGCAGCGCCAACGTCCATACGCGGAATGAGCAGTTCTTC. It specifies CSANVHTRNEQFF.